Below are 32 T cell receptor beta chains sequenced from a single sample in a study of blood T cell repertoires in COVID-19. Libraries were prepared by immunoSEQ multiplex PCR; TCRdb keeps only in-frame clonotypes and omits some of them. The data show about 77,000 clones, approximately 76% seen once. The sequenced sample was peripheral blood. The receptors were gathered from a man in his 70s with active or convalescent COVID-19.

This clone appeared a single time. The CDR3 is CASSLQTGSYNSPLHF. CDR3 in DNA: TGTGCCAGTAGTTTACAGACAGGCTCCTATAATTCACCCCTCCACTTT. The chain couples TRBV19 to TRBJ1-6, with a weak D call TRBD1 (6 bases). Germline-derived CDR1 and CDR2 are LNHDA and SQIVND (reference sequence). V was cut by 5 bases and J by 0 bases, with 11 bases left in between. There are 16 residues in the CDR3.

The table lists this clone with a few counts. The chain recombines TRBV28 with TRBJ2-5; 7 nucleotides match TRBD2. The CDR3 is 15 residues long. V shed 3 bases, J shed 5 bases, and the junction held 9 bases outside the gene matches. CDR1 and CDR2 from the germline V gene are MDHEN and SYDVKM. CDR3 DNA: TGTGCCAGCAGTTTGCCGGGGAGGCGGGGGGAGACCCAGTACTTC. Translating it yields CASSLPGRRGETQYF. The entire variable domain, with the rest obtained from reference TRBV28 and TRBJ2-5, is as follows: DVKVTQSSRYLVKRTGEKVFLECVQDMDHENMFWYRQDPGLGLRLIYFSYDVKMKEKGDIPEGYSVSREKKERFSLILESASTNQTSMYLCASSLPGRRGETQYFGPGTRLLVL.

The CDR3: CASSTYLGLAASTDTQYF. CDR3 in DNA: TGTGCCAGCAGTACATACCTGGGACTAGCGGCTAGCACAGATACGCAGTATTTT. The chain has TRBV28 and TRBJ2-3, with 11 nucleotides matching TRBD2. Germline CDR1 MDHEN, CDR2 SYDVKM. V shed 5 bases and J 0 bases; nucleotides not matched to a gene: 10. The length of the CDR3 is 18 residues.

V usage is TRBV19 and J usage is TRBJ1-5; D gene uncertain. The CDR3 sequence is 12 residues long. Per germline, CDR1 LNHDA and CDR2 SQIVND (reference sequence). V shed 3 bases and J shed 4 bases, with 4 bases lying between them. Here the CDR3 DNA reads TGTGCCAGTAGTATCATTAATCAGCCCCAGCATTTT. Translation gives CASSIINQPQHF.

V gene TRBV6-6 combines with J gene TRBJ1-1; 10 nucleotides line up with TRBD1. CDR3 length: 13 residues. The germline V gene encodes CDR1 MNHNY and CDR2 SVGAGI (reference sequence). CDR3 coding DNA: TGTGCGCACCGACAGGGGGCTGGAACTGAAGCTTTCTTT. This encodes CAHRQGAGTEAFF.

This CDR3 reads CAWSLQASNGYTF. The CDR3 nucleotides are TGTGCCTGGAGTCTCCAGGCTTCCAATGGCTACACCTTC. This chain connects TRBV30 to TRBJ1-2; D not certain. Germline CDR1 is GTSNPN and CDR2 is SVGIG (reference sequence). The CDR3 sequence is 13 residues long. V was pared by 2 bases and J by 6 bases, with 13 bases between. Using reference TRBV30 and TRBJ1-2 for the parts outside the CDR3, the full variable domain is SQTIHQWPATLVQPVGSPLSLECTVEGTSNPNLYWYRQAAGRGLQLLFYSVGIGQISSEVPQNLSASRPQDRQFILSSKKLLLSDSGFYLCAWSLQASNGYTFGSGTRLTVV.

Comment on this clone: The junction departs from germline at one end; a sequencing error may be responsible. This chain links TRBV11-2 with TRBJ2-1; possibly TRBD2 for D (6 bases). The CDR3 is 16 amino acids. The germline V gene encodes CDR1 SGHAT and CDR2 FQNNGV. In nucleotides, the CDR3 is TGTGCCAGCAGCATAGATCGAGACGCGGGGTACAATGAGCAGTTCTTC. Protein sequence: CASSIDRDAGYNEQFF.

The chain is built from TRBV2 and TRBJ1-1, with 8 bases matching TRBD1. Unmatched junction bases numbered 8, after V lost 8 bases and J lost 0 bases. Germline V gene lookup returns CDR1 SNHLY and CDR2 FYNNEI. This CDR3 comprises 15 residues. The DNA of the CDR3 is TGTGCCAGCCGGACAGGGCTACCCATGAACACTGAAGCTTTCTTT. Its translation: CASRTGLPMNTEAFF.

The J gene is TRBJ1-1, the V gene TRBV11-3; unclear D gene. The V gene's germline CDR1 is SGHNT and CDR2 YENEEA. With 5 bases removed from V and 5 bases from J, the gap between germline ends came to 9 bases. This CDR3 contains 12 residues. CDR3 in amino acids: CASSPRETEAFF. DNA of the CDR3: TGTGCCAGCAGCCCGAGGGAAACTGAAGCTTTCTTT.

This chain links TRBV2 with TRBJ2-6; D gene uncertain. Trimming removed 4 bases at V and 0 bases at J, with 10 bases between. CDR3 length equals 16 residues. Germline V CDR1 and CDR2: SNHLY, FYNNEI. The CDR3 DNA reads TGTGCCAGCAGTGGAGGAGCTCTCTCTGGGGCCAACGTCCTGACTTTC. Protein: CASSGGALSGANVLTF.

Only one count was recorded for this clone. The conserved final phenylalanine or tryptophan is absent from the CDR3, which likely points to a read error. The DNA is omitted, as the CDR3 cannot be located on it reliably, and the CDR3 follows TCRdb's listing. J is TRBJ1-3 and V is TRBV21-1. TRBV21-1 is recorded as a pseudogene. The CDR3 spans 15 amino acids, including both terminal residues. The CDR3 is CASSKEEGKRGRLRV.

The chain carries TRBV5-1 and TRBJ2-3, with 9 bases that match TRBD1. CDR1 and CDR2 (germline): SGHRS, YFSETQ. V lost 3 bases and J lost 4; bases outside the gene matches: 12. This CDR3 is 17 amino acids long. The CDR3 DNA reads as TGCGCCAGCAGCTCCTACCCGGGACAGGGTCATGCAGATACGCAGTATTTT. It codes for CASSSYPGQGHADTQYF.

The V call is TRBV27, the J call TRBJ2-5; maybe TRBD2 (6 bases). This CDR3 has 15 residues. Per the germline V gene, CDR1 is MNHEY and CDR2 is SMNVEV (reference sequence). The V end was cut by 2 bases, the J end by 0 bases, with 10 bases between. The CDR3 protein is CASSLTGRHQETQYF. For the CDR3, the DNA is TGTGCCAGCAGTTTAACGGGGAGGCACCAAGAGACCCAGTACTTC.

The chain joins TRBV7-3 to TRBJ1-2; D ambiguous. The CDR3 loop spans 13 amino acids. V gave up 6 bases and J gave up 2 bases, with 10 bases separating them. CDR1 and CDR2 from the germline V gene are SGHTA and FQGTGA. CDR3 region: CASRKDKNYGYTF. CDR3 nucleotide sequence: TGTGCCAGCAGAAAAGACAAAAACTATGGCTACACCTTC.

The V call is TRBV19, the J call TRBJ1-5; D is undetermined. V lost 2 bases to trimming and J lost 3 bases, with 8 bases between them. The CDR3 is 14 residues long. Looked up from germline, CDR1 is LNHDA and CDR2 is SQIVND (reference sequence). The CDR3 reads CASSIQDLNQPQHF. The DNA for the CDR3 is TGTGCCAGTAGTATACAGGATCTCAATCAGCCCCAGCATTTT.

V gene TRBV28 combines with J gene TRBJ1-1; 8 bases map to TRBD1. CDR1 is MDHEN and CDR2 is SYDVKM in the germline V gene. This CDR3 has 14 amino acids. Trimming cost V 7 bases and J 4 bases; bases outside gene matches: 8. DNA for the CDR3: TGTGCCAGCATTAAGGGACAGGCGGTCACTGAAGCTTTCTTT. Amino acid sequence: CASIKGQAVTEAFF.

In DNA, the CDR3 is TGTGCTAGTGGTTTGGGTGGGGGCGGATTTGGCTACACCTTC. This sequence encodes CASGLGGGGFGYTF. This chain connects TRBV12-5 to TRBJ1-2; maybe TRBD1 (6 bases). The germline V gene has CDR1 LGHNT and CDR2 FRNRAP. This CDR3 has 14 residues. V was shortened by 1 base and J by 7 bases, with 13 bases between the two germline ends.

This clone was found once. The junction departs from germline at one end; a sequencing error may be responsible. V gene TRBV27 combines with J gene TRBJ1-2; no definite D call. The CDR3 covers 13 residues. CDR1 MNHEY and CDR2 SMNVEV come from the germline V gene (reference sequence). CDR3 protein: CASSFSPNYGHTF. The CDR3 DNA follows: TGTGCCAGCAGTTTCAGCCCGAACTATGGCCACACCTTC.

CDR3 in DNA: TGTGCCAGCAGTGAAAGAATCGAACAGGGGTATAATTCACCCCTCCACTTT. It translates to CASSERIEQGYNSPLHF. The J gene is TRBJ1-6, the V gene TRBV6-1, with 7 bases that match TRBD1. Trimming took 2 bases from V and 4 from J; bases not matched to a gene: 8. The germline V gene has CDR1 MNHNS and CDR2 SASEGT. The CDR3 consists of 17 residues.

The chain is built from TRBV30 and TRBJ1-1; 8 bases are shared with TRBD1. From germline, CDR1 is GTSNPN and CDR2 SVGIG (reference sequence). Losses at the gene ends were 5 bases for V and 1 base for J; bases not matched to a gene: 6. The CDR3 covers 14 residues. CDR3 nucleotides: TGTGCCTGGGAAACAGGGGGAAGGAACACTGAAGCTTTCTTT. This encodes CAWETGGRNTEAFF.

This clone came up once. V and J are TRBV28 and TRBJ1-1; D call uncertain. The CDR3 is 11 residues long. V lost 8 bases and J 1 base, leaving 5 bases between the germline ends. CDR1 MDHEN and CDR2 SYDVKM come from the germline V gene. CDR3 bases: TGTGCCAGCTTTAGGAACACTGAAGCTTTCTTT. Protein: CASFRNTEAFF.

V is TRBV28 and J is TRBJ1-5, with 9 bases that match TRBD1. CDR3 size: 14 residues. Germline loops: CDR1 MDHEN, CDR2 SYDVKM. Losses at the gene ends were 4 bases for V and 7 bases for J; bases not matched to a gene: 5. The CDR3 DNA is TGTGCCAGCAGTTACGGGACAGGGCACCAGCCCCAGCATTTT. Its protein is CASSYGTGHQPQHF.

This clone was detected only once. The V and J genes are TRBV3-1 (or the pseudogene TRBV3-2) and TRBJ2-3; TRBD2 matches at 7 bases. The CDR3 has 15 amino acids. Germline V gives CDR1 LGHDT, CDR2 YNNKEL (reference sequence). The trim removed 1 base at V and 3 bases at J, leaving 4 bases unmatched. The CDR3 spells CASSQASGGTDTQYF. The CDR3 region has the DNA TGTGCCAGCAGCCAAGCCTCGGGGGGAACAGATACGCAGTATTTT.

The chain links TRBV18 to TRBJ1-2; 7 bases map to TRBD1. Germline values: CDR1 KGHSH, CDR2 LQKENI. There are 13 residues in the CDR3. V shed 2 bases, J shed 5 bases, and the junction held 2 bases outside the gene matches. DNA of the CDR3: TGTGCCAGCTCACCAGGGACAGCTTATGGCTACACCTTC. It codes for CASSPGTAYGYTF.

The rearrangement links TRBV4-1 to TRBJ1-2; perhaps TRBD1 as D (6 bases). Germline V gene data show CDR1 as MGHRA and CDR2 as YSYEKL. V lost 0 bases to trimming and J lost 0 bases, with 11 bases between them. The CDR3 totals 16 residues. CDR3 in DNA: TGCGCCAGCAGCCAAGATACAGGGCGGTCTAACTATGGCTACACCTTC. Translating it yields CASSQDTGRSNYGYTF.

The gene calls are TRBV7-8 and TRBJ1-1; D is undetermined. Between the trimmed V and J ends, which lost 5 bases and 0 bases, there was a span of 7 bases. The CDR3 sequence is 13 residues long. Germline V gene sequence: CDR1 SGHVS, CDR2 FQNEAQ. The DNA of the CDR3 is TGTGCCAGCAGCCCCGGGATGAACACTGAAGCTTTCTTT. Translated: CASSPGMNTEAFF.

The rearrangement links TRBV28 to TRBJ1-2, with D unclear. Trimming took off 10 bases at V and 5 bases at J, with 14 bases between the two ends. The CDR3 is 12 amino acids. CDR1 MDHEN and CDR2 SYDVKM come from the germline V gene. CDR3 in amino acids: CATQEGHYGYTF. CDR3 nucleotides: TGTGCCACACAAGAGGGCCATTATGGCTACACCTTC.

Points on this clone: The germline gene is not matched at one end of the junction; a read error may be the cause. The V call is TRBV7-9, the J call TRBJ1-1, with 9 bases fitting TRBD1. The length of the CDR3 is 14 residues. Germline values: CDR1 SEHNR, CDR2 FQNEAQ (reference sequence). In DNA, the CDR3 is TGTGCCAGCGGCTTAGGACAGGGGACTGCTGAAGCTTTCTTT. Its translation: CASGLGQGTAEAFF.

The chain has TRBV11-3 and TRBJ2-1; tentatively, D is TRBD1 (6 bases). CDR3 size: 16 residues. The V and J ends lost 3 bases and 4 bases respectively, with 16 bases between them. Germline CDR1 SGHNT, CDR2 YENEEA. The CDR3 sequence: CASSLEQGMGYNEQFF. In nucleotides, the CDR3 is TGTGCCAGCAGCTTGGAGCAGGGGATGGGTTACAATGAGCAGTTCTTC.

This clone was detected only a few times. The rearrangement joins TRBV13 to TRBJ1-4; D may be TRBD1 (5 bases). CDR3 size: 15 residues. With 4 bases removed from V and 3 bases from J, the gap between germline ends came to 12 bases. The germline V gene has CDR1 PRHDT and CDR2 FYEKMQ (reference sequence). The CDR3 spells CASSSSGIPNEKLFF. In DNA, the CDR3 is TGTGCCAGCAGCTCTTCAGGGATCCCTAATGAAAAACTGTTTTTT.

The V and J genes are TRBV6-5 and TRBJ1-6; 7 bases agree with TRBD1. The CDR3 covers 13 residues. Germline V gives CDR1 MNHEY, CDR2 SVGAGI. J lost 7 bases, V lost 6 bases, and 3 bases had no gene match. The CDR3 nucleotides are TGTGCCAGCAGACGACAGGGAAATTCACCCCTCCACTTT. It codes for CASRRQGNSPLHF.

The chain carries TRBV30 and TRBJ2-7; D is unclear. The CDR3 is 12 amino acids. Deletions cut 2 bases from V and 4 bases from J, with 9 bases between. The germline V gene encodes CDR1 GTSNPN and CDR2 SVGIG (reference sequence). CDR3 DNA sequence: TGTGCCTGGAGTTTTGACATTTACGAGCAGTACTTC. The encoded protein is CAWSFDIYEQYF. The whole variable domain, filled in from reference TRBV30 and TRBJ2-7, reads SQTIHQWPATLVQPVGSPLSLECTVEGTSNPNLYWYRQAAGRGLQLLFYSVGIGQISSEVPQNLSASRPQDRQFILSSKKLLLSDSGFYLCAWSFDIYEQYFGPGTRLTVT.